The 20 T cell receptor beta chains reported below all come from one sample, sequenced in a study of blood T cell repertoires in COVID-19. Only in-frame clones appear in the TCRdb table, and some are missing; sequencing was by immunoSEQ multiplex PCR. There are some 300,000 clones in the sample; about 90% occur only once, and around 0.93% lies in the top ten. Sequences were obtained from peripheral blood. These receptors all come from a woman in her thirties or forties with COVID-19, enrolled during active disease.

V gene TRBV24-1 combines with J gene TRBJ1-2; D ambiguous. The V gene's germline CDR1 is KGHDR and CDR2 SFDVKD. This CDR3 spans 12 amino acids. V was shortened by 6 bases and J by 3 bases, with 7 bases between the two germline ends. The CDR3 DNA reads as TGTGCCACCAGTATTGCGGACTATGGCTACACCTTC. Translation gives CATSIADYGYTF.

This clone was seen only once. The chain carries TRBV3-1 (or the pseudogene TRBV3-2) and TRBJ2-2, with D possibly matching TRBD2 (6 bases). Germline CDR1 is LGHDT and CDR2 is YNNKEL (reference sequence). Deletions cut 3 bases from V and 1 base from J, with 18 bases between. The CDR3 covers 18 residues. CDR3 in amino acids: CASSQFRRRAGNTGELFF. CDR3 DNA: TGTGCCAGCAGCCAGTTTAGAAGGAGAGCGGGGAACACCGGGGAGCTGTTTTTT.

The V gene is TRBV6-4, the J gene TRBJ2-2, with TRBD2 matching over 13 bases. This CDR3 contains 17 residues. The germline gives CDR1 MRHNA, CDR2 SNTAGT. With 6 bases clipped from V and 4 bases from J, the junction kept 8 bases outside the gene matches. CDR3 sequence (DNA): TGTGCCAGCAGCCGAGTTGGACTAGCGGGGGTCACCGGGGAGCTGTTTTTT. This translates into CASSRVGLAGVTGELFF.

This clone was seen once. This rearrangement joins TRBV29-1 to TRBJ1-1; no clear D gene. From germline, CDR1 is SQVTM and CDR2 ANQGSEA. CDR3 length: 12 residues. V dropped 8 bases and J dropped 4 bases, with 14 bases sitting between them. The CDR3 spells CSSWEVSTEAFF. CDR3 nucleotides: TGCAGCTCATGGGAGGTTAGCACTGAAGCTTTCTTT.

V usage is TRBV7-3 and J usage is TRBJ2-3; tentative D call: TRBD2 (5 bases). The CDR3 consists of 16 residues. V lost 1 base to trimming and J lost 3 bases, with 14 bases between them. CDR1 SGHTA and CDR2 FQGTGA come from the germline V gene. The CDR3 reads CASSLMGAAGTDTQYF. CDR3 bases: TGTGCCAGCAGCTTAATGGGAGCGGCCGGGACAGATACGCAGTATTTT.

CDR3 sequence reads: CATALLGQSATNEKLFF. In nucleotides, the CDR3 is TGTGCCACCGCATTACTAGGACAGAGTGCAACTAATGAAAAACTGTTTTTT. The chain employs TRBV19 and TRBJ1-4; TRBD1 is a possible D gene (6 bases). CDR3 size: 17 residues. Between the trimmed V and J ends, which lost 10 bases and 0 bases, there was a span of 21 bases. Looked up from germline, CDR1 is LNHDA and CDR2 is SQIVND (reference sequence). Using reference TRBV19 and TRBJ1-4 for the parts outside the CDR3, the full variable domain is DGGITQSPKYLFRKEGQNVTLSCEQNLNHDAMYWYRQDPGQGLRLIYYSQIVNDFQKGDIAEGYSVSREKKESFPLTVTSAQKNPTAFYLCATALLGQSATNEKLFFGSGTQLSVL.

The CDR3 coding sequence is TGTGCCAGCAGCGTAGGGGCAGGTGGTAATGAAAAACTGTTTTTT. It translates to CASSVGAGGNEKLFF. This chain links TRBV9 with TRBJ1-4; D unclear. The germline V and J ends were trimmed by 0 bases and 4 bases, with 10 bases remaining between them. The CDR3 length is 15 residues. The germline V gene encodes CDR1 SGDLS and CDR2 YYNGEE.

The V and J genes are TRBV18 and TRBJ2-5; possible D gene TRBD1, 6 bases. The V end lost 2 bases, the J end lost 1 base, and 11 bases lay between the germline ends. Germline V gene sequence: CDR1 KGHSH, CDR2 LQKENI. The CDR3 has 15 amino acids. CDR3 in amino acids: CASSPTGISQETQYF. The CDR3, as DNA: TGTGCCAGCTCACCAACAGGGATCAGCCAAGAGACCCAGTACTTC. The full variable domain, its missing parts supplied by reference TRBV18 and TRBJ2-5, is NAGVMQNPRHLVRRRGQEARLRCSPMKGHSHVYWYRQLPEEGLKFMVYLQKENIIDESGMPKERFSAEFPKEGPSILRIQQVVRGDSAAYFCASSPTGISQETQYFGPGTRLLVL.

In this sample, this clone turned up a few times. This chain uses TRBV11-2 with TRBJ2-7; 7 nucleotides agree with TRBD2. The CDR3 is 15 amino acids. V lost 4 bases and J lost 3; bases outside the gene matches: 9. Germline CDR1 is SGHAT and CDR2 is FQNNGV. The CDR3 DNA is TGTGCCAGCAGCTCATCCCGGACTAGGCTCTACGAGCAGTACTTC. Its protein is CASSSSRTRLYEQYF.

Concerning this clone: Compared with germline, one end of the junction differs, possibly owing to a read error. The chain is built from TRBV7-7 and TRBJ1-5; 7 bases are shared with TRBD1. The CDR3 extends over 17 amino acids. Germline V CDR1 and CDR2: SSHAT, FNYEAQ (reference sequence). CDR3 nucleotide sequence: TGTGCTAGCAGTCCACTACGTACAGGGGTTTGGAAGCAGCCCCAGCATTTT. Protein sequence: CASSPLRTGVWKQPQHF. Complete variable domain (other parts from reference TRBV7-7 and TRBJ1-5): GAGVSQSPRYKVTKRGQDVTLRCDPISSHATLYWYQQALGQGPEFLTYFNYEAQPDKSGLPSDRFSAERPEGSISTLTIQRTEQRDSAMYRCASSPLRTGVWKQPQHFGDGTRLSIL.

The CDR3 spells CASSLSTGSRTNEKLFF. CDR3 coding DNA: TGTGCCAGCAGTTTGTCGACAGGGTCTAGAACTAATGAAAAACTGTTTTTT. The V gene is TRBV28, the J gene TRBJ1-4; TRBD1 agrees at 7 bases. This CDR3 contains 17 residues. Germline CDR1 reads MDHEN; CDR2 reads SYDVKM. J lost 1 base, V lost 3 bases, and 8 bases had no gene match. Complete variable domain (other parts from reference TRBV28 and TRBJ1-4): DVKVTQSSRYLVKRTGEKVFLECVQDMDHENMFWYRQDPGLGLRLIYFSYDVKMKEKGDIPEGYSVSREKKERFSLILESASTNQTSMYLCASSLSTGSRTNEKLFFGSGTQLSVL.

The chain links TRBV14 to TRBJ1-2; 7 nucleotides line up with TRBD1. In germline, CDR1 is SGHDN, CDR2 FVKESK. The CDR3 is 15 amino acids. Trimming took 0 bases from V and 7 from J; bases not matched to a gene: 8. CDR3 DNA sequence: TGTGCCAGCAGCCAAGATGTGAGGGGGCCGGGTGGCTACACCTTC. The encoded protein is CASSQDVRGPGGYTF.

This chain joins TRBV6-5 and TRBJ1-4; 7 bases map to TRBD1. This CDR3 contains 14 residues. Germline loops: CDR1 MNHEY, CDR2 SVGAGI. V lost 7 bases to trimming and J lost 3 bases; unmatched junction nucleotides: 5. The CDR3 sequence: CASITTGSNEKLFF. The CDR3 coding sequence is TGTGCCAGCATTACGACAGGGTCTAATGAAAAACTGTTTTTT.

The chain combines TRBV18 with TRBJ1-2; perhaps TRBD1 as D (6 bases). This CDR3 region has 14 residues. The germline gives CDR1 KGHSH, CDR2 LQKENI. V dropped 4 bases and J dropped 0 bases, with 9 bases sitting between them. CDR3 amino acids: CASSLDRANYGYTF. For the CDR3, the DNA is TGTGCCAGCTCACTGGACAGAGCTAACTATGGCTACACCTTC.

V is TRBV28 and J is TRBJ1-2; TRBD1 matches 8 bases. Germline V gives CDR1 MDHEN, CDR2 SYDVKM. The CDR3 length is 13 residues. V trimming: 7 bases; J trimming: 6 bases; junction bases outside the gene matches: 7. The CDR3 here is CASTRDRTHGYTF. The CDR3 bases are TGTGCCAGCACCAGGGACAGGACCCATGGCTACACCTTC.

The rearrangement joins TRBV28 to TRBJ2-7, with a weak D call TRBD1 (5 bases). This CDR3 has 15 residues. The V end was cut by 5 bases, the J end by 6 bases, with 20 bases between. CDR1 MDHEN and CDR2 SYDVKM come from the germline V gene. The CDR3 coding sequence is TGTGCCAGCAGTGTCCGGGCAACAGGCGATGGCGAGCAGTACTTC. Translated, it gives CASSVRATGDGEQYF.

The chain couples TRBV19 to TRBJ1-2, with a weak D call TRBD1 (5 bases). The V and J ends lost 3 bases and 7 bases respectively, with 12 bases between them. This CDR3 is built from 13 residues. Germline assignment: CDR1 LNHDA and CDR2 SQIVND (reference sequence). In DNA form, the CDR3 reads TGTGCCAGTAGTATGTCAGGGAAAGGTGGCTACACCTTC. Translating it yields CASSMSGKGGYTF.

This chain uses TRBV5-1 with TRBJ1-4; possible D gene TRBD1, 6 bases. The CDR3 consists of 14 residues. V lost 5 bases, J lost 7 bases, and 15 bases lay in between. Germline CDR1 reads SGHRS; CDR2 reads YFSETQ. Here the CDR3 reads CASRPGHAVEKLFF. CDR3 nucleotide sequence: TGCGCCAGCAGACCGGGACATGCGGTTGAAAAACTGTTTTTT. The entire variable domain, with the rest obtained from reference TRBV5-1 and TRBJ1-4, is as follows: KAGVTQTPRYLIKTRGQQVTLSCSPISGHRSVSWYQQTPGQGLQFLFEYFSETQRNKGNFPGRFSGRQFSNSRSEMNVSTLELGDSALYLCASRPGHAVEKLFFGSGTQLSVL.

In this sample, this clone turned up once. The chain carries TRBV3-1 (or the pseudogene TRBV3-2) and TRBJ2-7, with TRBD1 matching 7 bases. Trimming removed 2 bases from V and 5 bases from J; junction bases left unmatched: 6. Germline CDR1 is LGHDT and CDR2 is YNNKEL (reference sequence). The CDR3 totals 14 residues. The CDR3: CASSQRQGDDEQYF. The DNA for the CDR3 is TGTGCCAGCAGCCAACGACAGGGAGATGACGAGCAGTACTTC.

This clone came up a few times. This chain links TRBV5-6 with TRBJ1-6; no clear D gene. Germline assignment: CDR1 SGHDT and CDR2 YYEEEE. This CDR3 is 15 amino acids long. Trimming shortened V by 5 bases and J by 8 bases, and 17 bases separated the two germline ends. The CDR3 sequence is CASSLRAGLDSPLHF. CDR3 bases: TGTGCCAGCAGTCTTCGCGCGGGTTTGGATTCACCCCTCCACTTT. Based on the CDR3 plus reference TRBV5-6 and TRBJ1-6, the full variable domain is DAGVTQSPTHLIKTRGQQVTLRCSPKSGHDTVSWYQQALGQGPQFIFQYYEEEERQRGNFPDRFSGHQFPNYSSELNVNALLLGDSALYLCASSLRAGLDSPLHFGNGTRLTVT.